This T cell receptor beta chain was recovered during a study of blood T cell repertoires in COVID-19. Looking at the study overall: Samples came from the United States, Italy and Spain, spanning acute and convalescent COVID-19. The analysed material was cDNA or gDNA that came from T cells, B-cell-depleted T cells, or PBMCs.

The CDR3 sequence is 16 residues long. With V trimmed by 0 bases and J by 2 bases, 6 bases remained unmatched. The V gene's germline CDR1 is SEHNR and CDR2 FQNEAQ (reference sequence). Generated by immunoSEQ multiplex PCR, the TCRdb table keeps only in-frame clones and is missing some. The sample contains 200,000 to 250,000 clones, approximately 90% of which appear only once. Sequenced input: peripheral blood. The sequence was collected from a man aged 50 or older with acute or convalescent COVID-19. The chain employs TRBV7-9 and TRBJ1-2; 7 nucleotides line up with TRBD1. The CDR3 DNA reads as TGTGCCAGCAGCTTAGCAACAGGGGCTAGGAACTATGGCTACACCTTC. Translated, it gives CASSLATGARNYGYTF.